This TCR beta chain was captured by sequencing in a study of vaccination effects on CD4 cells after COVID-19 (dated by TCRdb to between 2022 and 2023). Regarding the study in general: Each participant received two doses of an mRNA SARS-CoV-2 vaccine, either BNT162b2 or mRNA-1273. SARS-CoV-2 spike-specific CD4+ TCR repertoires from before and after mRNA vaccination were compared in COVID-19 convalescent patients and in infection-naive vaccine recipients. The full study included approximately nine COVID-19 convalescent patients and several SARS-CoV-2-naive healthy vaccine recipients. The Oncomine TCR Beta short-read assay on an Illumina iSeq 100 was used to sequence cultures from other donors in the study. Summary of the overall study and its limitations: Only a small number of convalescent patients were included, and no early post-infection timepoints were available, which limited the study. Among healthy vaccine recipients, nearly all vaccine-induced clones were SARS-CoV-2 mono-reactive, and just 1 of 255 was cross-reactive with common cold coronaviruses. Marked clonal contraction was observed in both infection-induced and vaccine-induced clones at late post-vaccination timepoints, consistent with waning T cell responses.

Sequences ENHRY (CDR1) and SYGVKD (CDR2) are obtained from the germline V gene. Its CDR3 holds 13 amino acids, cysteine through phenylalanine. This entry keeps only the CDR3 DNA: 39 bases, framed from base 1. The junction shows trimming of 8 bases on V and 4 bases on J, plus 13 bases between the germline ends. To identify antigen-specific CD4+ T cell clonotypes by their expansion, the ViraFEST assay first stimulated PBMC with viral peptide pools and then applied TCR sequencing. After approximately 11 days of culture, CD4+ T cells were isolated with the EasySep CD4+ T cell isolation kit. Healthy vaccine recipients had no prior SARS-CoV-2 infection, confirmed by negative nucleocapsid antibodies before and after vaccination. Each well held over 1.5 million PBMC cultured in IMDM containing approximately 5% human AB serum, 8 to 10 IU/ml IL-2 and gentamicin, along with 8 to 10 ug/ml peptides. Half of the culture medium was replaced with fresh IL-2-containing medium on days 3 and 7. Each peptide stimulation condition was cultured in triplicate wells unless otherwise noted. PBMC were separated from whole blood using Ficoll-Paque Plus gradient centrifugation and were then either cryopreserved at -140C or used fresh. The overlapping peptide pools covered the spike proteins of SARS-CoV-2 and of the common cold coronaviruses HCoV-NL63, HCoV-OC43 and HCoV-229E. The QIAamp micro DNA kit was used to extract genomic DNA from the cultured CD4+ T cells.

As concerns this clone: No antigen is known for it. Base quality data are lacking; no much larger clone is found one base away.

Library preparation was by the immunoSEQ multiplex PCR assay. DNA from the CD4+ T cells that had been cultured and isolated underwent TCR beta CDR3 sequencing. Per the authors' processing: Non-productive TCR sequences were removed and reads were trimmed to the CDR3 region, keeping CDR3s of at least 7 amino acids. Antigen-specific clonotypes were identified with the MANAFEST web app by comparing expansion in peptide wells against reference cultures. Positive clones required FDR<0.05 expansion versus reference and all other wells, odds ratio above 5, and frequency above 0.1% in two replicate wells. A clonotype was defined as cross-reactive if the clonotype was significantly expanded both in SARS-CoV-2 spike wells and in at least one common cold coronavirus spike condition. Using the stringdist R package, CDR3 similarity was measured by Levenshtein distance, and unrooted trees were constructed with ape in R 3.6.1. TCRdb holds this immuneACCESS table with in-frame rearrangements only. Some clones are missing; in checked studies, unresolved V genes explain under half, and the rest has no known cause. That table gives V, J and clone size, and the DNA gave D and trimming. This sample has about 24,000 clones in its table, and 55% to 75% of those were observed once. The top ten constitute around an eighth of the sample.

The chain is encoded by TRBV10-3 joined to TRBJ2-3; the D gene cannot be named for sure. The receptor comes from a human donor who received a COVID-19 vaccine. The source material was CD4+ T cells from PBMCs cultured with HCoV-OC43 spike peptides, sampled before COVID-19 vaccination. Taken with the paper, the label for cell subset or site translates to: HCoV-OC43 spike overlapping peptide pool stimulation. The encoded CDR3 is CAISTERSDTQYF. The base sequence is TGTGCCATCTCTACGGAGAGGTCAGATACGCAGTATTTT.